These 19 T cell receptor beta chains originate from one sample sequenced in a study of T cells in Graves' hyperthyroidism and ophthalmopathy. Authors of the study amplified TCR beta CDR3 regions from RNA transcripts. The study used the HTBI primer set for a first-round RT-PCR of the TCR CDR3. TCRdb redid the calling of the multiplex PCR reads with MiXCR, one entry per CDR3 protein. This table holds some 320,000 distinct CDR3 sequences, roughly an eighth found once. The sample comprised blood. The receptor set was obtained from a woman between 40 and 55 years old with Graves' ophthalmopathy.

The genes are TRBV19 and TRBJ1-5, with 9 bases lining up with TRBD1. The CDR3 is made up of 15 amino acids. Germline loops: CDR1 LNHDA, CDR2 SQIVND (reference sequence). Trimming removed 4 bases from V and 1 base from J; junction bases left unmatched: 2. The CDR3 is CASSKGTGSNQPQHF. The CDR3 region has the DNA TGTGCCAGTAGTAAGGGGACAGGGAGCAATCAGCCCCAGCATTTT.

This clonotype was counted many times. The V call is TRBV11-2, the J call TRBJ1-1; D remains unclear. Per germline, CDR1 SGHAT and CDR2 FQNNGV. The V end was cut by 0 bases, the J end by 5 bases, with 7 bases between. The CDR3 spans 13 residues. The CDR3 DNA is TGTGCCAGCAGCTTAGATCATGTGACTGAAGCTTTCTTT. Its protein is CASSLDHVTEAFF.

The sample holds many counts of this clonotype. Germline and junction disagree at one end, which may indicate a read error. The DNA for the CDR3 is TGTGCCAGCACCTTAGGGACTAGCGGGAGTTGGGAGCAGTTCTTC. Its protein product is CASTLGTSGSWEQFF. This chain uses TRBV11-2 with TRBJ2-1; 14 nucleotides align to TRBD2. This CDR3 region has 15 residues. Per the germline V gene, CDR1 is SGHAT and CDR2 is FQNNGV.

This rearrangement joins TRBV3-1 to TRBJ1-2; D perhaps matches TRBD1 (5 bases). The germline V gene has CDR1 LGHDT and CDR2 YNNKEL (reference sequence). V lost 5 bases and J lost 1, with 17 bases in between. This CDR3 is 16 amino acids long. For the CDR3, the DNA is TGTGCCAGCAGCGGAAAGGGTGGGGGGAGTAACTATGGCTACACCTTC. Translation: CASSGKGGGSNYGYTF.

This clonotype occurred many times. This CDR3 is CASSATDSGNTIYF. CDR3 DNA: TGTGCCAGCAGTGCAACGGACTCTGGAAACACCATATATTTT. The chain is built from TRBV6-1 and TRBJ1-3; D not resolved. The CDR3 totals 14 residues. CDR1 and CDR2 (germline): MNHNS, SASEGT. V was shortened by 4 bases and J by 0 bases, with 7 bases between the two germline ends.

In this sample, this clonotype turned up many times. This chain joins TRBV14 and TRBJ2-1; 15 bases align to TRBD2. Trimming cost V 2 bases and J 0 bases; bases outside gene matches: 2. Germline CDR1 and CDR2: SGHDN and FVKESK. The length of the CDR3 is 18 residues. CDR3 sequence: CASSQPGLAGGSYNEQFF. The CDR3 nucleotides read TGTGCCAGCAGCCAACCGGGACTAGCGGGGGGCTCCTACAATGAGCAGTTCTTC.

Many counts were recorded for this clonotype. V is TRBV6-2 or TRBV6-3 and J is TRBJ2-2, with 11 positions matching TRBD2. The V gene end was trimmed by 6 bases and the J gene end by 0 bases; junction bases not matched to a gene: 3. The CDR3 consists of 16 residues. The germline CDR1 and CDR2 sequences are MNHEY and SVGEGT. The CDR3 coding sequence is TGTGCCAGCAGCCCTAGCGGGAGGCCGAACACCGGGGAGCTGTTTTTT. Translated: CASSPSGRPNTGELFF.

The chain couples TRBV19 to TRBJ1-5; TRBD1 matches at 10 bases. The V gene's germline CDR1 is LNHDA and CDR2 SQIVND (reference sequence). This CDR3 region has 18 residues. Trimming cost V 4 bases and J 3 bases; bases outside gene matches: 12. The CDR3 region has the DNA TGTGCCAGTAGTACCCCCGGGACAGGGGTAGTGTACAATCAGCCCCAGCATTTT. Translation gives CASSTPGTGVVYNQPQHF.

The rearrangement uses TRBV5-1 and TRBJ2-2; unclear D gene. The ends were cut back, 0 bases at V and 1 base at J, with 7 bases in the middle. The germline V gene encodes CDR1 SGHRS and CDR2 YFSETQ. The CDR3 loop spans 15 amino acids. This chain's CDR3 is CASSLAAGNTGELFF. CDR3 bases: TGCGCCAGCAGCTTGGCGGCAGGGAACACCGGGGAGCTGTTTTTT.

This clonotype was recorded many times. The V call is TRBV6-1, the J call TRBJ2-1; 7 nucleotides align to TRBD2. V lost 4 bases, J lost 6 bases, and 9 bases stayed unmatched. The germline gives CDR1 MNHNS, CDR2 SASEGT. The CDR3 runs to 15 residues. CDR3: CASSVIREVTNEQFF. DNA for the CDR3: TGTGCCAGCAGTGTAATCCGGGAGGTAACCAATGAGCAGTTCTTC.

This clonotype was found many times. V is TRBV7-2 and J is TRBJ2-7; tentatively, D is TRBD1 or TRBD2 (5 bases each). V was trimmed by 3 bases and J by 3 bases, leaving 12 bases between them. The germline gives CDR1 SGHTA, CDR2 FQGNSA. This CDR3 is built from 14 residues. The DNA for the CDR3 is TGTGCCAGCAGCTTTGGGGGTAGTGGCTACGAGCAGTACTTC. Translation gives CASSFGGSGYEQYF.

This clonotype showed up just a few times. The CDR3 coding sequence is TGTGCCACCCCGCGAGCCGGGGAGCTGTTTTTT. Residues: CATPRAGELFF. This chain connects TRBV6-1 to TRBJ2-2; no clear D gene. Trimming pared 10 bases from V and 6 bases from J, leaving 9 bases between. Germline V lookup: CDR1 MNHNS, CDR2 SASEGT. This CDR3 has 11 residues.

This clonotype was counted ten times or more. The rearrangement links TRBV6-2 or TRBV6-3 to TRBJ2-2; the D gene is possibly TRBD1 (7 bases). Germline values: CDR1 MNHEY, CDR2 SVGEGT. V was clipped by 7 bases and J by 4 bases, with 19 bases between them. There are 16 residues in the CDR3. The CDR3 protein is CASNTDREEGTGELFF. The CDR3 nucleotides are TGTGCCAGCAATACAGACAGGGAGGAGGGCACCGGGGAGCTGTTTTTT.

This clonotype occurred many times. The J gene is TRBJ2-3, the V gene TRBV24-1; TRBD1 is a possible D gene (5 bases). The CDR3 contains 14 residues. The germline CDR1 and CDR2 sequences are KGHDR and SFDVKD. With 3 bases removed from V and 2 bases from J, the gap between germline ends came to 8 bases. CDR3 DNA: TGTGCCACCAGTGATCTAGGGGCCACAGATACGCAGTATTTT. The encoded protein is CATSDLGATDTQYF.

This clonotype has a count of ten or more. The CDR3 spells CASSSLLSSGSLAKNIQYF. The CDR3 bases are TGTGCCAGCAGTTCCCTTTTGTCTAGCGGGAGCCTAGCCAAAAACATTCAGTACTTC. V is TRBV28 and J is TRBJ2-4; 10 positions match TRBD2. Germline values: CDR1 MDHEN, CDR2 SYDVKM. With 4 bases clipped from V and 0 bases from J, the junction kept 12 bases outside the gene matches. The CDR3 has 19 amino acids. Full variable domain (remainder filled in from reference TRBV28 and TRBJ2-4): DVKVTQSSRYLVKRTGEKVFLECVQDMDHENMFWYRQDPGLGLRLIYFSYDVKMKEKGDIPEGYSVSREKKERFSLILESASTNQTSMYLCASSSLLSSGSLAKNIQYFGAGTRLSVL.

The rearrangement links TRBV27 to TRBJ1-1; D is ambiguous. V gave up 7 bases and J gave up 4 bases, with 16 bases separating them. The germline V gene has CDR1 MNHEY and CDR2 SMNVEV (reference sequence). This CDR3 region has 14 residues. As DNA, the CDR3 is TGTGCCAGCACCCGGACGGGTTGGAGCACTGAAGCTTTCTTT. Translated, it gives CASTRTGWSTEAFF.

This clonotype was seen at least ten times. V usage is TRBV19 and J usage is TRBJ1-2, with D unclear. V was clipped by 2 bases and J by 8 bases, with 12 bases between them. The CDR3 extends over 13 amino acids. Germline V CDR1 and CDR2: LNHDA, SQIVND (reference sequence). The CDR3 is CASSISRIRGYTF. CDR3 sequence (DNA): TGTGCCAGTAGTATATCCAGGATTAGAGGCTACACCTTC.

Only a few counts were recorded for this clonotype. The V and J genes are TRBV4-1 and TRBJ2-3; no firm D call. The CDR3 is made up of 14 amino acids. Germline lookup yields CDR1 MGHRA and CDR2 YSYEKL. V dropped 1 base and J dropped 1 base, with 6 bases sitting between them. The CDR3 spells CASSQVVRTDTQYF. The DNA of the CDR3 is TGCGCCAGCAGCCAAGTGGTTCGCACAGATACGCAGTATTTT.

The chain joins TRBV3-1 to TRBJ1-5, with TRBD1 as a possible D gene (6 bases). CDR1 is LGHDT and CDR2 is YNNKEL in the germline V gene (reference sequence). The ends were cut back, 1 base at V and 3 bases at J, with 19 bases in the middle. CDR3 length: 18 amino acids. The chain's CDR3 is CASSQGHSQGTDNQPQHF. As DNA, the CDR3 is TGTGCCAGCAGCCAAGGCCACTCTCAGGGGACTGACAATCAGCCCCAGCATTTT.